Listed here are 29 T cell receptor beta chains from one sample, sequenced in a study of T-cell memory formation after mild COVID-19 (dated by TCRdb to the early 2020s). Receptor amplification or capture employed 5' RACE. The listed sequencing device is Illumina NovaSeq 6000. In-frame beta chains were kept once TCRdb had trimmed the public reads at Q25 with fastp and called clones with MiXCR. Rows are combined by CDR3 protein, so each entry shows the most common genes and DNA. The sample data list 280,000 or so distinct CDR3 sequences, and over 7% of these were observed just once. The ten largest clones capture about 20% of the sample. The sequencing input was PBMCs or a T cell subset sorted from them (not recorded which). These receptors all stem from a young man who had mild COVID-19 (a few samples of this study predate the infection). The sample titles of this study are shuffled in the database, so cell type and time point are left out; the donor was told from shared clones.

V usage is TRBV28 and J usage is TRBJ1-6; 7 bases match TRBD1. Germline lookup yields CDR1 MDHEN and CDR2 SYDVKM. This CDR3 spans 14 amino acids. V lost 3 bases to trimming and J lost 7 bases; unmatched junction nucleotides: 3. This CDR3 is CASSLDRKNSPLHF. In nucleotides, the CDR3 is TGTGCCAGCAGTTTGGACAGGAAGAATTCACCCCTCCACTTT.

This clonotype has more than one count but fewer than ten. This chain uses TRBV6-5 with TRBJ1-1, with a possible D match to TRBD1 (5 bases). CDR3 length equals 12 residues. Trimming cost V 5 bases and J 7 bases, with 11 bases left between them. The germline CDR1 and CDR2 sequences are MNHEY and SVGAGI. The CDR3 DNA follows: TGTGCCAGCAGTGTGAGGGGTCTTGAAGCTTTCTTT. Its protein product is CASSVRGLEAFF.

This clonotype was counted at least ten times. The rearrangement links TRBV4-3 to TRBJ1-3; TRBD1 aligns across 11 bases. Per the germline V gene, CDR1 is LGHNA and CDR2 is YSLEER. The CDR3 has 15 residues. V lost 3 bases, J lost 2 bases, and 0 bases stayed unmatched. The CDR3 nucleotides are TGCGCCAGCAGCCAGGACAGGGGGCCTGGAAACACCATATATTTT. It codes for CASSQDRGPGNTIYF.

V usage is TRBV20-1 and J usage is TRBJ1-2; 9 nucleotides match TRBD1. V dropped 3 bases and J dropped 8; count of bases not matched to a gene: 10. Germline loops: CDR1 DFQATT, CDR2 SNEGSKA (reference sequence). The CDR3 length is 14 residues. CDR3 coding DNA: TGCAGTGCTAGTGGGACAGGGATAGGCGGCGGCTACACCTTC. Amino acids: CSASGTGIGGGYTF.

A few counts support this clonotype. This sequence joins TRBV11-2 and TRBJ1-6, with 7 bases aligning to TRBD1. The CDR3 consists of 15 residues. CDR1 is SGHAT and CDR2 is FQNNGV in the germline V gene. The V and J ends lost 6 bases and 7 bases, in that order; junction bases with no gene match: 9. CDR3 coding DNA: TGTGCCAGCAGAACGTGGGGGACAGAAAATTCACCCCTCCACTTT. Residues: CASRTWGTENSPLHF.

This clonotype was counted only a few times. The J gene is TRBJ2-1, the V gene TRBV20-1; the D gene is possibly TRBD2 (6 bases). The CDR3 is made up of 13 amino acids. Germline CDR1 DFQATT, CDR2 SNEGSKA (reference sequence). Trimming took 6 bases from V and 3 from J, leaving 12 bases between them. For the CDR3, the DNA is TGCAGTGCCCCCCGGGACTTCTACAATGAGCAGTTCTTC. This sequence encodes CSAPRDFYNEQFF.

The genes are TRBV30 and TRBJ2-3, with a weak D call TRBD1 (5 bases). The germline V and J ends were trimmed by 0 bases and 3 bases, with 10 bases remaining between them. The CDR3 length is 14 residues. Germline-derived CDR1 and CDR2 are GTSNPN and SVGIG (reference sequence). This chain's CDR3 is CAWSVHRQTDTQYF. For the CDR3, the DNA is TGTGCCTGGAGTGTTCATCGACAGACAGATACGCAGTATTTT.

This clonotype was detected only a few times. In nucleotides, the CDR3 is TGTGCCAGCAGTTATATGTGGGGGGAAGGCACAGATACGCAGTATTTT. It specifies CASSYMWGEGTDTQYF. V gene TRBV6-5 combines with J gene TRBJ2-3, with D possibly matching TRBD2 (6 bases). Germline assignment: CDR1 MNHEY and CDR2 SVGAGI. The CDR3 spans 16 residues. Trimming pared 3 bases from V and 1 base from J, leaving 14 bases between.

This clonotype was recorded a few times. The J gene is TRBJ1-1, the V gene TRBV4-3; weak D call: TRBD1 (5 bases). From germline, CDR1 is LGHNA and CDR2 YSLEER. The CDR3 consists of 18 residues. Trimming cost V 1 base and J 6 bases, with 24 bases left between them. Here the CDR3 reads CASSQGRGGGLRSSEAFF. CDR3 sequence (DNA): TGCGCCAGCAGCCAAGGACGCGGCGGGGGTTTGAGATCCTCTGAAGCTTTCTTT.

This clonotype was observed a handful of times. V gene TRBV5-1 combines with J gene TRBJ2-5; 7 bases match TRBD1. J lost 7 bases, V lost 4 bases, and 10 bases had no gene match. CDR1 SGHRS and CDR2 YFSETQ come from the germline V gene. The CDR3 extends over 14 amino acids. The CDR3: CASSAAGGSVTQYF. The CDR3 coding sequence is TGCGCCAGCAGCGCTGCAGGGGGTAGTGTGACCCAGTACTTC.

This clonotype has only a few counts. The genes are TRBV6-5 and TRBJ1-1, with D perhaps matching TRBD1 (5 bases). Trimming removed 2 bases at V and 0 bases at J, with 7 bases between. This CDR3 has 14 amino acids. CDR1 and CDR2 from the germline V gene are MNHEY and SVGAGI. CDR3 region: CASSYEGMNTEAFF. The DNA for the CDR3 is TGTGCCAGCAGTTACGAGGGGATGAACACTGAAGCTTTCTTT.

The chain recombines TRBV7-2 with TRBJ1-2, with unresolved D. This CDR3 is 15 amino acids long. Trimming stripped 1 base from V and 8 bases from J, with 17 bases between. Germline CDR1 SGHTA, CDR2 FQGNSA. For the CDR3, the DNA is TGTGCCAGCAGCTTAGTAACATCACAGATGGAGGGCTACACCTTC. Amino acids: CASSLVTSQMEGYTF.

This clonotype was counted ten times or more. This chain uses TRBV4-2 with TRBJ2-4; 11 positions agree with TRBD1. Germline V gives CDR1 LGHNA, CDR2 YNFKEQ. V was clipped by 1 base and J by 1 base; unmatched bases: 9. The CDR3 is 19 residues long. CDR3 DNA sequence: TGTGCCAGCAGCCAAGCCGAGACGGACAGGGGGCTTGCCAAAAACATTCAGTACTTC. It encodes CASSQAETDRGLAKNIQYF.

This clonotype occurred a few times. The rearrangement joins TRBV9 to TRBJ2-3, with D possibly being TRBD1 (5 bases). This CDR3 has 13 residues. The germline V gene has CDR1 SGDLS and CDR2 YYNGEE. The V end lost 5 bases, the J end lost 5 bases, and 12 bases lay between the germline ends. CDR3: CASSVDREDTQYF. DNA of the CDR3: TGTGCCAGCAGTGTTGACAGAGAAGATACGCAGTATTTT.

This clonotype showed up just a few times. The rearrangement links TRBV4-1 to TRBJ2-4; D perhaps matches TRBD1 (6 bases). CDR3 length: 13 amino acids. V lost 4 bases and J lost 7, with 11 bases in between. Per the germline V gene, CDR1 is MGHRA and CDR2 is YSYEKL. The CDR3 region is CASSPGHNNIQYF. Here the CDR3 DNA reads TGCGCCAGCAGCCCGGGACACAACAACATTCAGTACTTC.

This chain uses TRBV6-1 with TRBJ2-7; D is possibly TRBD1 (5 bases). V was pared by 4 bases and J by 5 bases, with 15 bases between. The CDR3 spans 14 residues. Germline lookup yields CDR1 MNHNS and CDR2 SASEGT. The CDR3 region is CASSGPWAGHEQYV. CDR3 bases: TGTGCCAGCAGTGGCCCCTGGGCAGGGCACGAGCAGTACGTC.

In its sample, this clonotype was seen a few times. The rearrangement links TRBV7-3 to TRBJ1-1; D is unresolved. Trimming left V 5 bases short and J 1 base short, with 11 bases between. The CDR3 is made up of 14 amino acids. Germline V lookup: CDR1 SGHTA, CDR2 FQGTGA. The CDR3 region has the DNA TGTGCCAGCAGCCCGGGTAACGGGAACACTGAAGCTTTCTTT. This gives the protein CASSPGNGNTEAFF. Using reference TRBV7-3 and TRBJ1-1 for the parts outside the CDR3, the full variable domain is GAGVSQTPSNKVTEKGKYVELRCDPISGHTALYWYRQSLGQGPEFLIYFQGTGAADDSGLPNDRFFAVRPEGSVSTLKIQRTERGDSAVYLCASSPGNGNTEAFFGQGTRLTVV.

This sequence joins TRBV5-1 and TRBJ1-2, with D tentatively TRBD1 (6 bases). The CDR3 has 12 residues. The V gene's germline CDR1 is SGHRS and CDR2 YFSETQ. The V and J ends lost 4 bases and 7 bases respectively, with 11 bases between them. The CDR3 region is CASSPQGIGYTF. The CDR3 DNA sequence: TGCGCCAGCAGCCCACAGGGTATTGGCTACACCTTC.

This clonotype was picked up many times. The chain recombines TRBV20-1 with TRBJ1-4; 11 bases are a match to TRBD1. The V segment lost 0 bases and the J segment 8 bases; nucleotides outside the gene matches: 5. CDR3 length: 15 residues. Germline V lookup: CDR1 DFQATT, CDR2 SNEGSKA (reference sequence). CDR3 region: CSARDGTGGGEKLFF. CDR3 in DNA: TGCAGTGCTAGAGATGGGACAGGGGGAGGCGAAAAACTGTTTTTT.

This clonotype occurred many times. The gene calls are TRBV15 and TRBJ1-5, with TRBD1 identical over 9 bases. From germline, CDR1 is LNHNV and CDR2 YYDKDF (reference sequence). There are 19 residues in the CDR3. The trim removed 1 base at V and 3 bases at J, leaving 13 bases unmatched. CDR3 coding DNA: TGTGCCACCAGCAGAGGACAGGGGGAGATTAATCCTCCCAATCAGCCCCAGCATTTT. This encodes CATSRGQGEINPPNQPQHF.

This clonotype showed up many times. The V gene is TRBV12-3 or TRBV12-4, the J gene TRBJ1-6; 9 positions agree with TRBD1. The CDR3 is 15 residues long. J gave up 10 bases and V 7 bases, and 11 bases lay outside the gene matches. DNA of the CDR3: TGTGCCAGCACCGCACAGGGGGCCATAGGATCACCCCTCCACTTT. As protein: CASTAQGAIGSPLHF.

This chain uses TRBV6-5 with TRBJ2-2; 10 nucleotides agree with TRBD1. The CDR3 is made up of 16 amino acids. Germline V CDR1 and CDR2: MNHEY, SVGAGI. V shed 6 bases, J shed 5 bases, and the junction held 9 bases outside the gene matches. In DNA, the CDR3 is TGTGCCAGCAGGAGACAGGGGGCCTGGGAGACCGGGGAGCTGTTTTTT. As protein: CASRRQGAWETGELFF.

The chain links TRBV7-9 to TRBJ2-5; perhaps D is TRBD1 or TRBD2 (6 bases each). CDR1 and CDR2 (germline): SEHNR, FQNEAQ (reference sequence). V was cut by 3 bases and J by 2 bases, with 19 bases left in between. This CDR3 comprises 17 residues. As DNA, the CDR3 is TGTGCCAGCAGCTTGGGGGGCAACTTCGGAGAACAAGAGACCCAGTACTTC. This sequence encodes CASSLGGNFGEQETQYF.

This clonotype was counted between two and nine times. CDR3 residues: CASGDYEQYF. DNA for the CDR3: TGCGCCAGCGGAGACTACGAGCAGTACTTC. The chain is built from TRBV5-1 and TRBJ2-7; no definite D call. This CDR3 region has 10 residues. Germline V gene data show CDR1 as SGHRS and CDR2 as YFSETQ. Trimming removed 7 bases at V and 3 bases at J, with 5 bases between. The full variable domain, completed using reference TRBV5-1 and TRBJ2-7, is KAGVTQTPRYLIKTRGQQVTLSCSPISGHRSVSWYQQTPGQGLQFLFEYFSETQRNKGNFPGRFSGRQFSNSRSEMNVSTLELGDSALYLCASGDYEQYFGPGTRLTVT.

V gene TRBV20-1 combines with J gene TRBJ2-7; 7 nucleotides match TRBD1. Germline lookup yields CDR1 DFQATT and CDR2 SNEGSKA (reference sequence). Trimming at V came to 5 bases and at J to 1 base, leaving 8 bases not matched to a gene. The CDR3 sequence is 14 residues long. The CDR3 spells CSAPDRVKSYEQYF. In DNA, the CDR3 is TGCAGTGCTCCAGACAGGGTGAAATCCTACGAGCAGTACTTC.

The CDR3 DNA reads TGTGCCAGCAGCTTTTTACTACTCTACAATGAGCAGTTCTTC. As protein: CASSFLLLYNEQFF. The chain has TRBV7-9 and TRBJ2-1; D gene ambiguous. The V end lost 3 bases, the J end lost 3 bases, and 9 bases lay between the germline ends. The germline V gene encodes CDR1 SEHNR and CDR2 FQNEAQ (reference sequence). The CDR3 has 14 amino acids.

A few counts support this clonotype. The chain is built from TRBV5-1 and TRBJ2-3; D is unclear. V was trimmed by 6 bases and J by 2 bases, leaving 19 bases between them. This CDR3 has 16 amino acids. From germline, CDR1 is SGHRS and CDR2 YFSETQ. The CDR3 here is CASKLVENTLTDTQYF. CDR3 coding DNA: TGCGCCAGCAAACTTGTGGAGAACACTCTCACAGATACGCAGTATTTT.

The chain couples TRBV15 to TRBJ2-5, with TRBD2 as a possible D gene (5 bases). Germline assignment: CDR1 LNHNV and CDR2 YYDKDF (reference sequence). V was clipped by 8 bases and J by 1 base, with 14 bases between them. This CDR3 is built from 14 residues. The CDR3 region is CATQPLGVQETQYF. The CDR3, as DNA: TGTGCCACCCAGCCCCTCGGGGTCCAAGAGACCCAGTACTTC.

This clonotype was picked up a small number of times. The chain links TRBV12-3 or TRBV12-4 to TRBJ1-3; D not certain. V lost 3 bases to trimming and J lost 4 bases, with 10 bases between them. CDR3 size: 14 residues. CDR3 residues: CASSFGLIGNTIYF. The CDR3 region has the DNA TGTGCCAGCAGTTTCGGGTTAATCGGAAACACCATATATTTT.